These 20 T cell receptor beta chains originate from one sample sequenced in a study of blood T cell repertoires in COVID-19. The method was immunoSEQ multiplex PCR; TCRdb's version includes in-frame clones alone and lacks a portion of them. The repertoire holds 250,000 to 350,000 clones, with 75% to 90% as singletons. Sequencing input: PBMCs or T cells enriched from blood (not recorded which). These receptors all come from a woman in her 30s who had recovered from COVID-19.

The chain couples TRBV29-1 to TRBJ2-1; 8 bases are shared with TRBD2. Germline lookup yields CDR1 SQVTM and CDR2 ANQGSEA. The CDR3 contains 14 residues. Germline trimming cut 2 bases from V and 11 bases from J; bases unmatched to any gene: 11. The chain's CDR3 is CSVELAGTRIQQFF. In DNA form, the CDR3 reads TGCAGCGTTGAACTAGCGGGTACCAGAATCCAGCAGTTCTTC.

V gene TRBV28 combines with J gene TRBJ1-1; the D gene is possibly TRBD1 (6 bases). V was trimmed by 3 bases and J by 5 bases, leaving 13 bases between them. This CDR3 region has 14 residues. The germline CDR1 and CDR2 sequences are MDHEN and SYDVKM. DNA for the CDR3: TGTGCCAGCAGTTTTCCCGGGAGGGGGACTGAAGCTTTCTTT. Protein product: CASSFPGRGTEAFF. The full variable domain, its missing parts supplied by reference TRBV28 and TRBJ1-1, is DVKVTQSSRYLVKRTGEKVFLECVQDMDHENMFWYRQDPGLGLRLIYFSYDVKMKEKGDIPEGYSVSREKKERFSLILESASTNQTSMYLCASSFPGRGTEAFFGQGTRLTVV.

The CDR3 DNA sequence: TGTGCCAGCAGCTCGACGGGACAGGGCGGCCAGCCCCAGCATTTT. This sequence encodes CASSSTGQGGQPQHF. The chain has TRBV7-9 and TRBJ1-5, with TRBD1 matching over 9 bases. CDR1 is SEHNR and CDR2 is FQNEAQ in the germline V gene (reference sequence). The V segment lost 4 bases and the J segment 7 bases; nucleotides outside the gene matches: 8. The CDR3 runs to 15 residues. Complete variable domain (other parts from reference TRBV7-9 and TRBJ1-5): DTGVSQNPRHKITKRGQNVTFRCDPISEHNRLYWYRQTLGQGPEFLTYFQNEAQLEKSRLLSDRFSAERPKGSFSTLEIQRTEQGDSAMYLCASSSTGQGGQPQHFGDGTRLSIL.

The genes are TRBV27 and TRBJ1-6, with D hard to call. Trimming pared 2 bases from V and 5 bases from J, leaving 13 bases between. This CDR3 has 16 residues. Per the germline V gene, CDR1 is MNHEY and CDR2 is SMNVEV (reference sequence). CDR3 DNA: TGTGCCAGCAGTTTAAGGAGTAACCGCGATAATTCACCCCTCCACTTT. Amino acid sequence: CASSLRSNRDNSPLHF.

This clone has only one observation. V gene TRBV2 combines with J gene TRBJ2-5, with 8 nucleotides matching TRBD2. The CDR3 totals 17 residues. The ends lost 3 bases at V and 0 bases at J; junction bases unmatched: 9. Germline lookup yields CDR1 SNHLY and CDR2 FYNNEI. The CDR3 DNA reads as TGTGCCAGCAGTGAGGGGCTAGCGGGCATCTACCAAGAGACCCAGTACTTC. It encodes CASSEGLAGIYQETQYF.

This clone was recorded a few times. The V and J genes are TRBV27 and TRBJ1-2; D is possibly TRBD1 (6 bases). The CDR3 sequence is 12 residues long. Germline V gene lookup returns CDR1 MNHEY and CDR2 SMNVEV (reference sequence). V was clipped by 8 bases and J by 3 bases, with 10 bases between them. CDR3 in amino acids: CASSHRDYGYTF. The CDR3 region has the DNA TGTGCCAGCTCCCACAGGGACTATGGCTACACCTTC.

The genes are TRBV7-2 and TRBJ2-4; a weak D match, TRBD2 (8 bases). V was shortened by 5 bases and J by 0 bases, with 17 bases between the two germline ends. The CDR3 is 17 amino acids. Germline V gene lookup returns CDR1 SGHTA and CDR2 FQGNSA. CDR3: CASSQGVLAGAKNIQYF. CDR3 sequence (DNA): TGTGCCAGCAGCCAGGGGGTGCTAGCGGGAGCCAAAAACATTCAGTACTTC. Full variable domain (missing parts from reference TRBV7-2 and TRBJ2-4): GAGVSQSPSNKVTEKGKDVELRCDPISGHTALYWYRQSLGQGLEFLIYFQGNSAPDKSGLPSDRFSAERTGGSVSTLTIQRTQQEDSAVYLCASSQGVLAGAKNIQYFGAGTRLSVL.

V gene TRBV10-1 combines with J gene TRBJ1-2, with D tentatively TRBD1 (5 bases). This CDR3 is 14 amino acids long. From germline, CDR1 is WNHNN and CDR2 SYGVQD (reference sequence). The V end was cut by 0 bases, the J end by 7 bases, with 12 bases between. Here the CDR3 DNA reads TGCGCCAGCAGTGAGTCGGGGGGTGTCTTTGGCTACACCTTC. Its translation: CASSESGGVFGYTF.

The J gene is TRBJ1-5, the V gene TRBV21-1; TRBD1 was called by the table and not checked on the DNA. TRBV21-1 corresponds to a pseudogene. The CDR3 is 14 residues long. The CDR3 sequence is CASSKGAQSQPQHF. The CDR3 nucleotides are TGTGCCAGCAGCAAGGGGGCGCAGAGTCAGCCCCAGCATTTT.

The rearrangement links TRBV18 to TRBJ1-1, with D possibly TRBD1 on 5 matching bases. The CDR3 runs 13 residues. V lost 4 bases and J 5 bases, leaving 11 bases between the germline ends. Germline V gene data show CDR1 as KGHSH and CDR2 as LQKENI. This chain's CDR3 is CASSLLGGTEAFF. CDR3 sequence (DNA): TGTGCCAGCTCACTTCTCGGGGGGACTGAAGCTTTCTTT.

The CDR3 DNA is TGTGCCAGCAGTCTCCCGGGACCCGGGGGCTACGAGCAGTACTTC. Translation gives CASSLPGPGGYEQYF. The chain carries TRBV28 and TRBJ2-7, with D possibly being TRBD2 (6 bases). The CDR3 is made up of 15 amino acids. V was pared by 5 bases and J by 3 bases, with 17 bases between. The germline CDR1 and CDR2 sequences are MDHEN and SYDVKM.

The rearrangement links TRBV5-6 to TRBJ1-3; D not resolved. From germline, CDR1 is SGHDT and CDR2 YYEEEE. V lost 6 bases, J lost 3 bases, and 13 bases lay in between. This CDR3 is 14 amino acids long. CDR3 amino acids: CASTIIGGGNTIYF. CDR3 sequence (DNA): TGTGCCAGCACCATTATAGGAGGTGGAAACACCATATATTTT.

Only one count was recorded for this clone. The chain is built from TRBV28 and TRBJ1-3; weak D call: TRBD1 (5 bases). The CDR3 spans 15 residues. V was trimmed by 3 bases and J by 1 base, leaving 10 bases between them. Germline CDR1 reads MDHEN; CDR2 reads SYDVKM. DNA of the CDR3: TGTGCCAGCAGTTTTCTCGGGGGTTCTGGAAACACCATATATTTT. Protein product: CASSFLGGSGNTIYF.

On this clone itself: One end of the junction does not line up with germline, which may come from a read error. This chain uses TRBV24-1 with TRBJ2-7; D perhaps matches TRBD2 (6 bases). CDR1 is KGHDR, CDR2 SFDVKD, per germline. The CDR3 consists of 15 residues. The CDR3 DNA follows: TGTGCTACCATTCGGGGGTCCCCCCTTCCATACGAGCAGTACTTC. Translation gives CATIRGSPLPYEQYF.

J is TRBJ2-2 and V is TRBV5-6, with TRBD2 as a possible D gene (6 bases). The CDR3 has 17 amino acids. The V end lost 5 bases, the J end lost 3 bases, and 20 bases lay between the germline ends. Per the germline V gene, CDR1 is SGHDT and CDR2 is YYEEEE. The chain's CDR3 is CASSSTRDSSHTGELFF. The CDR3 DNA follows: TGTGCCAGCAGTTCGACCCGGGACTCCTCACACACCGGGGAGCTGTTTTTT.

The chain links TRBV6-5 to TRBJ2-7, with D tentatively TRBD2 (5 bases). CDR3 size: 15 residues. Trimming took 0 bases from V and 3 from J, leaving 12 bases between them. In germline, CDR1 is MNHEY, CDR2 SVGAGI. CDR3 DNA: TGTGCCAGCAGTTACTCTGAGGGTATAGGCTACGAGCAGTACTTC. Its translation: CASSYSEGIGYEQYF.

The genes are TRBV28 and TRBJ2-7; D may be TRBD2 (6 bases). Germline CDR1 is MDHEN and CDR2 is SYDVKM. This CDR3 region has 16 residues. V shed 2 bases and J shed 3 bases, with 17 bases lying between them. The CDR3 nucleotides read TGTGCCAGCAGTTTACGACTGGGAGGCGACGGCTACGAGCAGTACTTC. This translates into CASSLRLGGDGYEQYF.

This clone was found once. The chain uses TRBV11-1 and TRBJ2-7, with TRBD2 identical over 8 bases. V lost 0 bases and J lost 3; bases outside the gene matches: 7. CDR3 length equals 16 residues. Looked up from germline, CDR1 is SGHAT and CDR2 is FQDESV (reference sequence). DNA of the CDR3: TGTGCCAGCAGCTTAGCGGGATTAGCGGGGAACTACGAGCAGTACTTC. It translates to CASSLAGLAGNYEQYF.

The chain joins TRBV2 to TRBJ2-7; possible D gene TRBD2, 6 bases. The germline V gene encodes CDR1 SNHLY and CDR2 FYNNEI. The V and J ends lost 6 bases and 7 bases respectively, with 19 bases between them. The CDR3 contains 14 residues. CDR3 in DNA: TGTGCCAGCAGCGCTAGCGTCTCTCCACCTGAGCAGTACTTC. Protein product: CASSASVSPPEQYF.

This sequence joins TRBV9 and TRBJ2-1, with a possible D match to TRBD1 (5 bases). The CDR3 contains 12 residues. Germline CDR1 is SGDLS and CDR2 is YYNGEE. V lost 5 bases and J 4 bases, leaving 7 bases between the germline ends. The CDR3 protein is CASRGQYNEQFF. In DNA, the CDR3 is TGTGCCAGCAGAGGACAATACAATGAGCAGTTCTTC.